The source of this T cell receptor (beta chain) is a study of T cell responses to AZD1222 COVID-19 vaccine. In regard to this clone: Antigen: not known.

General observations from the study: Regions left unmutated in variants are reportedly the target of nearly half of spike-specific TCRs.

In germline, CDR1 is MNHEY, CDR2 SVGAGI. CDR3 length: 15 amino acids. The V gene end was trimmed by 5 bases and the J gene end by 0 bases; junction bases not matched to a gene: 4. Profiling relied on immunoSEQ multiplex PCR, and the TCRdb table lists in-frame clones only, not all of them. The sample includes 120,000 or so clones, roughly 90% seen only once; the top ten take 1.1%. The material sequenced was peripheral blood, taken on day 0 of AZD1222 vaccination. This chain uses TRBV6-5 with TRBJ1-1, with 9 bases that match TRBD1. The origin of this receptor is an adult in good health. Here the CDR3 reads CASSPGTGLNTEAFF. The CDR3 DNA reads as TGTGCCAGCAGTCCCGGGACAGGGTTGAACACTGAAGCTTTCTTT.